This T cell receptor (beta chain) was sequenced during a study of cytotoxic CD8 clonotypes in ibrutinib-treated CLL. Study as a whole: Across samples, productive templates numbered 255,043 and productive rearrangements reached some 94,000 on average.

TCR beta libraries used about 2.1 micrograms of DNA from cryopreserved PBMCs. Sequenced by immunoSEQ multiplex PCR; TCRdb stores in-frame clones only, minus some. This sample has about 50,000 clones; 50% to 65% occur once, and the top ten carry 25% to 30%. Study-wide findings and caveats: Clonality was higher at baseline than in age-matched healthy donors and tracked circulating CD8+ T-cell counts.

On this clone itself: The target antigen is unknown.

CDR1 and CDR2 (germline): MNHEY, SVGAGI. The CDR3 length is 13 residues. V was trimmed by 10 bases and J by 0 bases, leaving 12 bases between them. The receptor was isolated from a human donor with chronic lymphocytic leukemia. The starting material was PBMCs, obtained after 24 months of ibrutinib treatment. The chain links TRBV6-5 to TRBJ2-5; D gene uncertain. The CDR3 sequence is CATADTDQETQYF. CDR3 nucleotide sequence: TGTGCCACCGCCGACACGGACCAAGAGACCCAGTACTTC.